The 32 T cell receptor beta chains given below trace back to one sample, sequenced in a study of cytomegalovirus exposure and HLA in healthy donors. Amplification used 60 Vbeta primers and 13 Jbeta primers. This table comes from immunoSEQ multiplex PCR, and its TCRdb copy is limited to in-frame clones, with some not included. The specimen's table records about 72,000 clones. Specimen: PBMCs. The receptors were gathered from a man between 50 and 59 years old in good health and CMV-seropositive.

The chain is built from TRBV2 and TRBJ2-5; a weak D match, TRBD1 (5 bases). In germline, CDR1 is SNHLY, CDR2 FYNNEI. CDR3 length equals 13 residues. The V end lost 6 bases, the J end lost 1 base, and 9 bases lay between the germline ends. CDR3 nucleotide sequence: TGTGCCAGCAGCAGGGAACGCCAAGAGACCCAGTACTTC. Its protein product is CASSRERQETQYF.

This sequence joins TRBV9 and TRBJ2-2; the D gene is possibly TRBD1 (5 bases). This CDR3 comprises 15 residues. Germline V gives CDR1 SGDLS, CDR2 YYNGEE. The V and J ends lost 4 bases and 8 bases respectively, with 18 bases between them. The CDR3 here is CASSPRASQGGELFF. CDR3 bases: TGTGCCAGCAGCCCCCGGGCCTCTCAGGGAGGGGAGCTGTTTTTT.

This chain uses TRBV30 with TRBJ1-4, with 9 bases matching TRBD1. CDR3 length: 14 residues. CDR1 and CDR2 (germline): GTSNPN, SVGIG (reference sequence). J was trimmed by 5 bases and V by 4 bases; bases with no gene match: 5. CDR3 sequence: CAWTTDRGNEKLFF. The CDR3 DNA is TGTGCCTGGACTACAGACAGGGGGAATGAAAAACTGTTTTTT.

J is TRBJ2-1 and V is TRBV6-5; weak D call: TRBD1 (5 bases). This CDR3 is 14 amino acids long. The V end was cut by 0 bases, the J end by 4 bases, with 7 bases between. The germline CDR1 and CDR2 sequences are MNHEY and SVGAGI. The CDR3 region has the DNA TGTGCCAGCAGTTACTCGAAGGGGTACAATGAGCAGTTCTTC. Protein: CASSYSKGYNEQFF.

The CDR3 spells CASSAGPPTYYEQYF. CDR3 DNA: TGTGCCAGCAGTGCGGGTCCTCCAACGTACTACGAGCAGTACTTC. The rearrangement uses TRBV27 and TRBJ2-7, with D tentatively TRBD2 (5 bases). Germline lookup yields CDR1 MNHEY and CDR2 SMNVEV (reference sequence). This CDR3 contains 15 residues. V gave up 5 bases and J gave up 3 bases, with 17 bases separating them.

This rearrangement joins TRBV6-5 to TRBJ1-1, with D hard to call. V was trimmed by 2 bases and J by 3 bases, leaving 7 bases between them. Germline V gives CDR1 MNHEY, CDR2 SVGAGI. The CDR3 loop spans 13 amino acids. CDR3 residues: CASSYGQDTEAFF. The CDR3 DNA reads TGTGCCAGCAGTTACGGGCAGGACACTGAAGCTTTCTTT.

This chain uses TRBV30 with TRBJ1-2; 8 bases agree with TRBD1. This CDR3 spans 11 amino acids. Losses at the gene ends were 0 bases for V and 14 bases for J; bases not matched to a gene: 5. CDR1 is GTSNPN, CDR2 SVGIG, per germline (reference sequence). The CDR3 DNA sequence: TGTGCCTGGAGTGTCCTCAGGGGGCTGACCTTC. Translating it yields CAWSVLRGLTF.

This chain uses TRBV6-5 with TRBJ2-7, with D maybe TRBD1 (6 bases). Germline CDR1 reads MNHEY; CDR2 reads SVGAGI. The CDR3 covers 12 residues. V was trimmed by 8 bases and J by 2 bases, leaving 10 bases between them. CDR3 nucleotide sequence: TGTGCCAGCCGTAAGGGGGCCTACGAGCAGTACGTC. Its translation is CASRKGAYEQYV.

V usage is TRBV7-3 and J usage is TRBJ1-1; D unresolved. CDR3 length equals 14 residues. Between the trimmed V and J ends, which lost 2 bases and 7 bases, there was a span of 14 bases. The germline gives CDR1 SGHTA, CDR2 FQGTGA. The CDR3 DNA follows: TGTGCCAGCAGCTTAGAGCGGTTGGAGGGTGAAGCTTTCTTT. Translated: CASSLERLEGEAFF.

This CDR3 is CASSSGAGAITDTQYF. CDR3 DNA: TGTGCCAGCAGCTCCGGGGCGGGGGCCATCACAGATACGCAGTATTTT. This chain joins TRBV7-8 and TRBJ2-3; maybe TRBD2 (7 bases). Per the germline V gene, CDR1 is SGHVS and CDR2 is FQNEAQ. The CDR3 spans 16 residues. V lost 4 bases, J lost 2 bases, and 16 bases lay in between.

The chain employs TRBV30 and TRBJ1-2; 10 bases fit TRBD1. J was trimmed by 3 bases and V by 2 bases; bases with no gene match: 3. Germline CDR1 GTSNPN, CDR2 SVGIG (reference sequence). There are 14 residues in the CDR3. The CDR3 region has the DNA TGTGCCTGGAGTTTGACAGGGGGCGACTATGGCTACACCTTC. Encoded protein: CAWSLTGGDYGYTF. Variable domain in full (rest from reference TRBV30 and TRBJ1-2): SQTIHQWPATLVQPVGSPLSLECTVEGTSNPNLYWYRQAAGRGLQLLFYSVGIGQISSEVPQNLSASRPQDRQFILSSKKLLLSDSGFYLCAWSLTGGDYGYTFGSGTRLTVV.

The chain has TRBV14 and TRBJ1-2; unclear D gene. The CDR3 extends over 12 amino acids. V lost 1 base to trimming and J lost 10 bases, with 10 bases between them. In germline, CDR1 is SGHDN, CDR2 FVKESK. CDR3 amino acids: CASSQGSVFYTF. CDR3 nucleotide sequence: TGTGCCAGCAGCCAAGGATCGGTCTTCTACACCTTC.

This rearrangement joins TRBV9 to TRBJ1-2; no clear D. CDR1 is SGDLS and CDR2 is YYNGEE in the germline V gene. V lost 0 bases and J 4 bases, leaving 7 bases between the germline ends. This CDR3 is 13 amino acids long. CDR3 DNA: TGTGCCAGCAGCGTAGGTGGAGGCTATGGCTACACCTTC. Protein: CASSVGGGYGYTF.

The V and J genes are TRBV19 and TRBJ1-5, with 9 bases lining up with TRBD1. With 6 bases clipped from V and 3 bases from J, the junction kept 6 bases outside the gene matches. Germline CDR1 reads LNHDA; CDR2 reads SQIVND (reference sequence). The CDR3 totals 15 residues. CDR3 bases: TGTGCCAGTAGAGCGACAGGGGGAAACAATCAGCCCCAGCATTTT. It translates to CASRATGGNNQPQHF.

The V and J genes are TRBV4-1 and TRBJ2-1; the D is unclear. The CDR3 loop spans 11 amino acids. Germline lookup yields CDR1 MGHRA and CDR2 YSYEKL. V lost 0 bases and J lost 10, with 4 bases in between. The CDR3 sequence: CASSQEQEQFF. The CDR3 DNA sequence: TGCGCCAGCAGCCAAGAACAGGAGCAGTTCTTC.

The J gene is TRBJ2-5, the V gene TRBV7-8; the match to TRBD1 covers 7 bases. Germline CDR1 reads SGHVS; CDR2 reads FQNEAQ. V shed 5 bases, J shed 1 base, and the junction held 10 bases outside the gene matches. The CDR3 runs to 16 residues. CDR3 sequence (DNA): TGTGCCAGCAGCACCTATACACAGGGGTCCCAAGAGACCCAGTACTTC. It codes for CASSTYTQGSQETQYF. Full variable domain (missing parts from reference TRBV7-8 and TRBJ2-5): GAGVSQSPRYKVAKRGQDVALRCDPISGHVSLFWYQQALGQGPEFLTYFQNEAQLDKSGLPSDRFFAERPEGSVSTLKIQRTQQEDSAVYLCASSTYTQGSQETQYFGPGTRLLVL.

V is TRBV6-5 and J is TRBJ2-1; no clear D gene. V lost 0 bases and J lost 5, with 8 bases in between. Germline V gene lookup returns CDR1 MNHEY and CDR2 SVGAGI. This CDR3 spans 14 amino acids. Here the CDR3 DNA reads TGTGCCAGCAGTTACTCGAGGCCTGACAATGAGCAGTTCTTC. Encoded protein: CASSYSRPDNEQFF.

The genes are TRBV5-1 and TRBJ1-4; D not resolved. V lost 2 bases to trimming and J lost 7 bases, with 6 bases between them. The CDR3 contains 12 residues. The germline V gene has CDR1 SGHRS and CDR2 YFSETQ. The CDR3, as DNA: TGCGCCAGCAGCTTCCGGTTTGAAAAACTGTTTTTT. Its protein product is CASSFRFEKLFF. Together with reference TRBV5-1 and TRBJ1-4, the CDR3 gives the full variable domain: KAGVTQTPRYLIKTRGQQVTLSCSPISGHRSVSWYQQTPGQGLQFLFEYFSETQRNKGNFPGRFSGRQFSNSRSEMNVSTLELGDSALYLCASSFRFEKLFFGSGTQLSVL.

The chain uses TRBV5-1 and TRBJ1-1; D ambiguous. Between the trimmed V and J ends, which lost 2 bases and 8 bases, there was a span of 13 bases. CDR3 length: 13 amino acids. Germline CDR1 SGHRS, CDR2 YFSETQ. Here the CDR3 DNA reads TGCGCCAGCAGCTTCATAATTACGGGAGAAGCTTTCTTT. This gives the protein CASSFIITGEAFF.

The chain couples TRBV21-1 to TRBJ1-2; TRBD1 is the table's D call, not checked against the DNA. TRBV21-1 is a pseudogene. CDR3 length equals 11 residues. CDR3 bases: TGTGCCAGGAGGACCGCAGGGTTTTGGCCCTTC. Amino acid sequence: CARRTAGFWPF.

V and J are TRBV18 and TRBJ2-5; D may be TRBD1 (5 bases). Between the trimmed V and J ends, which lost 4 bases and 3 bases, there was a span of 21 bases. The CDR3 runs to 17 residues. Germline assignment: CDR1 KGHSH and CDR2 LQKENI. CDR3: CASSRNLVGLQEETQYF. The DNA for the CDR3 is TGTGCCAGCTCACGTAACCTCGTGGGGCTACAGGAAGAGACCCAGTACTTC.

This chain's CDR3 is CASSEGLAGGYEQYV. The CDR3 DNA is TGTGCCAGCAGTGAAGGGCTAGCGGGGGGCTACGAGCAGTACGTC. The V gene is TRBV2, the J gene TRBJ2-7; 11 bases match TRBD2. The germline CDR1 and CDR2 sequences are SNHLY and FYNNEI. V shed 1 base and J 3 bases; nucleotides not matched to a gene: 2. The CDR3 has 15 residues.

In nucleotides, the CDR3 is TGTGCCAGCAGTTACGGAGACACCGGGGAGCTGTTTTTT. This encodes CASSYGDTGELFF. V and J are TRBV6-6 and TRBJ2-2; D unclear. Germline V gene data show CDR1 as MNHNY and CDR2 as SVGAGI (reference sequence). Trimming took off 2 bases at V and 3 bases at J, with 4 bases between the two ends. This CDR3 contains 13 residues.

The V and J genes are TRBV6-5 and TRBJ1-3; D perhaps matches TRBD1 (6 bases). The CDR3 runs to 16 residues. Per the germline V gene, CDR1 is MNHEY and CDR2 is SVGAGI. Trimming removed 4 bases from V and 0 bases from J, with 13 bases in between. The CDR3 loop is CASSFHGQSSGNTIYF. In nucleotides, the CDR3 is TGTGCCAGCAGTTTCCACGGACAGAGCTCTGGAAACACCATATATTTT.

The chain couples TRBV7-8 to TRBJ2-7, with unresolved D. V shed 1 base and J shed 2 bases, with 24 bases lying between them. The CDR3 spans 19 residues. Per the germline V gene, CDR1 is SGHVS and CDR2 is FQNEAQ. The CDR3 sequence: CASSLVYTSDAQLAYEQYF. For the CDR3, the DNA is TGTGCCAGCAGCTTAGTTTACACTTCTGACGCACAGCTTGCCTACGAGCAGTACTTC.

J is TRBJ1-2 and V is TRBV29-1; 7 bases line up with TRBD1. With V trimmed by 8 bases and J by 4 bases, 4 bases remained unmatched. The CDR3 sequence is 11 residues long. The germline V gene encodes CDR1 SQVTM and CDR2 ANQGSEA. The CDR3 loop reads CSRQGIYGYTF. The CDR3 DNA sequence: TGCAGCAGACAGGGAATCTATGGCTACACCTTC.

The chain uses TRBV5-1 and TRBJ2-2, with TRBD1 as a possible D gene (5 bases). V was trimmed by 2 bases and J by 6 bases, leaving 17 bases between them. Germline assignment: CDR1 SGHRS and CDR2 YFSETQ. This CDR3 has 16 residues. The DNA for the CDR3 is TGCGCCAGCAGCTTTCGGCGTCTACAAGGGGCCGGGGAGCTGTTTTTT. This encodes CASSFRRLQGAGELFF.

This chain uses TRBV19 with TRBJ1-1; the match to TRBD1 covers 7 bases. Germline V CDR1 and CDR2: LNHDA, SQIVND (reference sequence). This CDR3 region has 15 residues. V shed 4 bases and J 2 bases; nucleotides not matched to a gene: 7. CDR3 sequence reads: CASSTWNRGNTEAFF. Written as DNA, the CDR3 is TGTGCCAGTAGTACATGGAACAGGGGCAACACTGAAGCTTTCTTT.

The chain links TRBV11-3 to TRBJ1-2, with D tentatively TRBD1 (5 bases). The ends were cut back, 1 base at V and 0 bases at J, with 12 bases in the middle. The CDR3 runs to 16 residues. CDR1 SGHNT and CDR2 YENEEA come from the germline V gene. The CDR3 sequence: CASSLATVGTNYGYTF. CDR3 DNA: TGTGCCAGCAGCTTAGCGACAGTAGGCACTAACTATGGCTACACCTTC.

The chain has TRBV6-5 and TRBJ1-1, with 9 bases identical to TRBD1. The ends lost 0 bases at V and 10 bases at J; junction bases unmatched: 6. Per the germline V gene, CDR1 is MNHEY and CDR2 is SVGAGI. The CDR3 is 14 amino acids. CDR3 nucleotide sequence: TGTGCCAGCAGTTACTCCGAGGACAGGGGAGCAGCTTTCTTT. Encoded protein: CASSYSEDRGAAFF.

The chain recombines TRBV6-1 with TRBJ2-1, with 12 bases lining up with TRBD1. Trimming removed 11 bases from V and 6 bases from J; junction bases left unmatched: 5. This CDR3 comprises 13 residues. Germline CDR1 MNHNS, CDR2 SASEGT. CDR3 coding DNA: TGTGCCGAGGGACAGGGGGCTGTCAATGAGCAGTTCTTC. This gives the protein CAEGQGAVNEQFF.

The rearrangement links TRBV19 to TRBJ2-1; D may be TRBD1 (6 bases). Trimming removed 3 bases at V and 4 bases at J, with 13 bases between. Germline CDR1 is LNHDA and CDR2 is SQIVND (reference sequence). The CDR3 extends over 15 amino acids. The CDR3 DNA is TGTGCCAGTAGTATGGCGGCAGGGGAATACAATGAGCAGTTCTTC. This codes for CASSMAAGEYNEQFF.